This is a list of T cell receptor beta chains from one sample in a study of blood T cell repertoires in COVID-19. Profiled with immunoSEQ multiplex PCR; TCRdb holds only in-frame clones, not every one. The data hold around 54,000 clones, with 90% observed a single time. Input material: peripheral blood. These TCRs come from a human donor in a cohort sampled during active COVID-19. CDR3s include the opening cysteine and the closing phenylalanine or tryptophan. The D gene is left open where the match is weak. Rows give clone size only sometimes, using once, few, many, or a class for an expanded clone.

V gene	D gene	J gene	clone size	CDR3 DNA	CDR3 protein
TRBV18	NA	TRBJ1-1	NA	TGTGCCAGCTCACCACAGGGGCCGGACACTGAAGCTTTCTTT	CASSPQGPDTEAFF
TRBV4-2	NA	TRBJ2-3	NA	TGTGCCAGCAGCCAAGAAGCTAGCCGAAACACAGATACGCAGTATTTT	CASSQEASRNTDTQYF
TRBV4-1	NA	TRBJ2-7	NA	TGCGCCAGCAGCCAAGCTGCAAGACTAGATCCTACGCGGGAGCAGTACTTC	CASSQAARLDPTREQYF
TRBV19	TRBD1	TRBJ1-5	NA	TGTGCCAGTAGTACGGGCGCGGGACAGCAGAGCAATCAGCCCCAGCATTTT	CASSTGAGQQSNQPQHF
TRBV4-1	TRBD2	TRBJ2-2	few	TGCGCCAGCAGCCTGACTAGCGGGAGCTCGGTCACCGGGGAGCTGTTTTTT	CASSLTSGSSVTGELFF
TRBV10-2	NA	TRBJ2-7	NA	TGCGCCAGCAGTGAGTCGGTATGGGGAGGCGAGCAGTACTTC	CASSESVWGGEQYF
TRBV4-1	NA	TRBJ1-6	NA	TGCGCCAGCAGCCAAGGTAACACCGATAATTCACCCCTCCACTTT	CASSQGNTDNSPLHF
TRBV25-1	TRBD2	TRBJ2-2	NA	TGTGCCAGCAGTGAATATGGGGGGGCGAACACCGGGGAGCTGTTTTTT	CASSEYGGANTGELFF
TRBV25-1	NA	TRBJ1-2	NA	TGTGCCAGCAGTGAAGTTCTAGGGGATGTCTATGGCTACACCTTC	CASSEVLGDVYGYTF
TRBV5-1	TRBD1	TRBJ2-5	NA	TGCGCCAGCAGCCCCGGACAGGCGCGAGAGACCCAGTACTTC	CASSPGQARETQYF
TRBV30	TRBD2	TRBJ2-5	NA	TGTGCCTGGAGTGTACTCGCGGGAGGAGAGACCCAGTACTTC	CAWSVLAGGETQYF
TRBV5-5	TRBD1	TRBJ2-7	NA	TGTGCCAGCAGCCTAGGACAGGGCTCCTACGAGCAGTACTTC	CASSLGQGSYEQYF
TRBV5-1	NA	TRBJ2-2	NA	TGCGCCAGCAGCTTCAAACTAGCCACCGGGGAGCTGTTTTTT	CASSFKLATGELFF
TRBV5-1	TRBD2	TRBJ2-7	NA	TGCGCCAGCAGCTTGGGGGGGATCAGCGGGAGCCTTCCCTACGAGCAGTACTTC	CASSLGGISGSLPYEQYF
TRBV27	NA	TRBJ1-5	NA	TGTGCCAGCAGTGTCGACAGGATGGGCAATCAGCCCCAGCATTTT	CASSVDRMGNQPQHF
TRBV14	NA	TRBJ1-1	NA	TGTGCCAGCAGCCGTGGTTCCTCCAGCACTGAAGCTTTCTTT	CASSRGSSSTEAFF
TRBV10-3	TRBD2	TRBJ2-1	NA	TGTGCCATCAGTGAGAATTTGGGACTAGTCGCTGAGCAGTTCTTC	CAISENLGLVAEQFF
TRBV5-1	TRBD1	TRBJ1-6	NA	TGCGCCAGCAGCTTGGAGGGGACAGCAAATTCACCCCTCCACTTT	CASSLEGTANSPLHF
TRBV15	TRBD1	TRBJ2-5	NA	TGTGCCACCAGCAGCTCCGAGACAGGGGGGGAGACCCAGTACTTC	CATSSSETGGETQYF
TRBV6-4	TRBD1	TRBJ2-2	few	TGTGCCAGCAGCGGACAGGGCACCGGGGAGCTGTTTTTT	CASSGQGTGELFF
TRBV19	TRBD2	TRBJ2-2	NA	TGTGCCAGTAGTGGCGCTCAGAGGGTGTCTAGCGGGAGGCAGAACACCGGGGAGCTGTTTTTT	CASSGAQRVSSGRQNTGELFF
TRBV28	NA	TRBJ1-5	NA	TGTGCCAGCAGTTTATCCTCTGAGGGAGACAATCAGCCCCAGCATTTT	CASSLSSEGDNQPQHF
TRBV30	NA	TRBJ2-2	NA	TGTGCCTGGAGTGTTACAGGAGCCACCGGGGAGCTGTTTTTT	CAWSVTGATGELFF
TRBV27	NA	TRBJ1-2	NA	TGTGCCTCTCGCCCGGGCCAGGGTGGCTACACCTTC	CASRPGQGGYTF
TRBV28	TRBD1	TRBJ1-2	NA	TGTGCCAGCAGCCCCGGGACAGGAATTAGTGGCTATGGCTACACCTTC	CASSPGTGISGYGYTF
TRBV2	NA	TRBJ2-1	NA	TGTGCCAGCAGTGCGCTGGGCGGGGATTACAATGAGCAGTTCTTC	CASSALGGDYNEQFF
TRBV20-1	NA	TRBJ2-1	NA	TGCAGTGCTAGTTTTAGCGAGTCCCAGTTCTTC	CSASFSESQFF